This entry features one TCR beta chain sequence. Antigen specificity is unknown. The CDR3 is 15 amino acids. Germline V gene data show CDR1 as ENHRY and CDR2 as SYGVKD. V was trimmed by 1 base and J by 4 bases, leaving 13 bases between them. The data derive from a study of T cells after yellow fever vaccination. TCRdb independently ran MiXCR on the 5' RACE reads; one entry per CDR3 protein. The sample shows 500,000 to 650,000 distinct CDR3 sequences, 13% of them seen only once. The study, taken as a whole, reports: FACS-sorted repertoires might harbor abundant contaminating clonotypes from the bulk population.

The V call is TRBV10-3, the J call TRBJ1-2, with D perhaps TRBD1 (5 bases). Material: PBMCs, obtained on the day of the yellow fever booster vaccination. The sequence was obtained from a man under 40 who received the YFV17D yellow fever vaccine. The chain's CDR3 is CAISEWPPDTYGYTF. CDR3 coding DNA: TGTGCCATCAGTGAGTGGCCGCCGGACACCTATGGCTACACCTTC.